This T cell receptor (beta chain) was sequenced in a study of cytomegalovirus exposure and HLA in healthy donors. Regarding the study as a whole: Under in vitro conditions, three CMV-associated chains were confirmed as specific for CMV antigens.

60 Vbeta and 13 Jbeta primers were used in PCR. The method was immunoSEQ multiplex PCR; TCRdb's version includes in-frame clones alone and lacks a portion of them. The sample has some 100,000 clones; roughly 67% are singletons. The sample holds a few counts of this clone. The antigen is unknown. The receptor's source is a man aged 40-55 years in good health and CMV-seronegative. Source material: PBMCs.

CDR3 region: CASSLQNSYEQYF. Here the CDR3 DNA reads TGTGCCAGCAGCCTACAGAACTCCTACGAGCAGTACTTC. The chain couples TRBV7-9 to TRBJ2-7; D call uncertain. The CDR3 runs to 13 residues. V gave up 5 bases and J gave up 0 bases, with 8 bases separating them. Looked up from germline, CDR1 is SEHNR and CDR2 is FQNEAQ (reference sequence).